This T cell receptor beta chain was captured in a study of blood T cells in healthy people across ages. Study-wide points: Long-lived and aged donors differed, with more naive CD4+ cells and higher diversity in the long-lived. Estimated diversity across one million T cells was deemed an underestimate. While age rose, TCR beta diversity per million T cells dropped in a roughly linear way.

A second PCR of about 7 to 11 cycles used a sample-barcoded 5' primer and a J-beta primer mix. TCRdb independently ran MiXCR on the 5' RACE reads; one entry per CDR3 protein. The profile shows 1.5 million to 1.9 million distinct CDR3 sequences, about 42% of them singletons. Germline-derived CDR1 and CDR2 are SQVTM and ANQGSEA. CDR3 length: 16 amino acids. Germline trimming cut 6 bases from V and 2 bases from J; bases unmatched to any gene: 11. Regarding this clonotype: Its antigen is as yet unknown.

Investigators took approximately 9.4 milliliters of peripheral blood from every donor. This receptor was identified in a woman under 30 in good health. Specimen: blood. This chain joins TRBV29-1 and TRBJ2-1, with TRBD1 matching 9 bases. The CDR3, as DNA: TGCAGCGTAGCCGGGTTGGGACAGGGAGCCTACAATGAGCAGTTCTTC. Translation gives CSVAGLGQGAYNEQFF.